The 6 T cell receptor beta chains below were found in one sample sequenced in a study of T cells in localized non-small cell lung cancer. The method was immunoSEQ multiplex PCR; TCRdb's version includes in-frame clones alone and lacks a portion of them. The table shows 35,000 to 45,000 clones, with about 88% occurring only once. The source material was peripheral blood, sampled before any cancer treatment. The receptor source for this set is a female donor of 60 years or more with stage I squamous cell lung carcinoma.

Remarks on this clone: The same CDR3 can be traced to other DNA sequences in this sample. The chain employs TRBV5-1 and TRBJ1-2; TRBD1 matches at 8 bases. V lost 0 bases, J lost 2 bases, and 0 bases stayed unmatched. Germline V gene data show CDR1 as SGHRS and CDR2 as YFSETQ. The CDR3 length is 14 residues. CDR3 residues: CASSLGTGNYGYTF. In nucleotides, the CDR3 is TGCGCCAGCAGCTTGGGGACAGGGAACTATGGCTACACCTTC.

The chain has TRBV5-4 and TRBJ2-2, with 9 bases matching TRBD2. The CDR3 sequence is 14 residues long. Per the germline V gene, CDR1 is SGHNT and CDR2 is YYREEE (reference sequence). V shed 4 bases and J 8 bases; nucleotides not matched to a gene: 6. CDR3 region: CASSGRTSVGELFF. The CDR3 DNA sequence: TGTGCCAGCAGCGGCCGGACTAGCGTGGGGGAGCTGTTTTTT.

The chain joins TRBV6-6 to TRBJ1-5; D unresolved. Looked up from germline, CDR1 is MNHNY and CDR2 is SVGAGI (reference sequence). The CDR3 has 13 amino acids. Trimming removed 8 bases at V and 9 bases at J, with 17 bases between. CDR3 bases: TGTGCCAGCGCAAGAGAGCCTTCCGGGCCCCAGCATTTT. The encoded protein is CASAREPSGPQHF.

A single count supports this clone. The chain couples TRBV14 to TRBJ2-1; D could derive from TRBD1 or TRBD2 (5 bases each). Germline V gives CDR1 SGHDN, CDR2 FVKESK. This CDR3 has 14 residues. The V and J ends lost 8 bases and 2 bases respectively, with 13 bases between them. This CDR3 reads CASERLGAYNEQFF. The CDR3 bases are TGTGCCAGCGAAAGGCTGGGGGCCTACAATGAGCAGTTCTTC.

The chain is built from TRBV9 and TRBJ1-2; D may be TRBD1 (5 bases). The CDR3 has 14 amino acids. CDR1 and CDR2 (germline): SGDLS, YYNGEE. Trimming pared 5 bases from V and 2 bases from J, leaving 13 bases between. CDR3 DNA sequence: TGTGCCAGCAGTGACCCGGGACGGAACTATGGCTACACCTTC. Translating it yields CASSDPGRNYGYTF.

V and J are TRBV18 and TRBJ2-3; D ambiguous. CDR1 is KGHSH, CDR2 LQKENI, per germline. Trimming pared 0 bases from V and 1 base from J, leaving 8 bases between. The CDR3 spans 15 residues. The CDR3 DNA is TGTGCCAGCTCACCACCTCGGGCCGGCACAGATACGCAGTATTTT. Protein: CASSPPRAGTDTQYF.